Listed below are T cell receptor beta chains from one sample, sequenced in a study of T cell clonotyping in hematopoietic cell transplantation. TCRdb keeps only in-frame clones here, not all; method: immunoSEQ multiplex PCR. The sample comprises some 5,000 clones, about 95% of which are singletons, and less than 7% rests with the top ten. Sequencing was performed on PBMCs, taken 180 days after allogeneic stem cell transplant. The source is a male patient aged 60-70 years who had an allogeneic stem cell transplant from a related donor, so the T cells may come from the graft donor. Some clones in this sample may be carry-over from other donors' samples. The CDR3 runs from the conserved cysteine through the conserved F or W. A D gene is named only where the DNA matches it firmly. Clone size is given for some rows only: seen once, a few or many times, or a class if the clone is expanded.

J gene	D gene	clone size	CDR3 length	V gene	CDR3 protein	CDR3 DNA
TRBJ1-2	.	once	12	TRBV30	CATGGGRNGYTF	TGTGCCACCGGCGGGGGTAGGAATGGCTACACCTTC
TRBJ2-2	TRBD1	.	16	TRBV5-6	CASSLWTGGFTGELFF	TGTGCCAGCAGCCTATGGACAGGGGGCTTCACCGGGGAGCTGTTTTTT
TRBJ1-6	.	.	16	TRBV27	CASKTAFGPYNSPLHF	TGTGCCAGCAAAACAGCCTTCGGTCCTTATAATTCACCCCTCCACTTT
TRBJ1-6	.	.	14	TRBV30	CAWSARGGLSPLHF	TGTGCCTGGAGTGCTCGCGGGGGTCTGTCACCCCTCCACTTT
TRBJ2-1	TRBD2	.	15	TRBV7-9	CASSHRLAGYNEQFF	TGTGCCAGCAGCCACCGGCTAGCGGGGTACAATGAGCAGTTCTTC
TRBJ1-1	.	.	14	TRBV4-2	CASRLVGGGPEAFF	TGTGCCAGCAGGCTAGTGGGCGGGGGCCCTGAAGCTTTCTTT
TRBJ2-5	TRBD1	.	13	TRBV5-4	CASSSTGWETQYF	TGTGCCAGCAGCTCGACAGGGTGGGAGACCCAGTACTTC
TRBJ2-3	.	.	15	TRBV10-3	CAISDFQGGTDTQYF	TGTGCCATCAGTGATTTTCAGGGGGGTACAGATACGCAGTATTTT
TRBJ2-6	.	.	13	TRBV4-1	CASSQVRANVLTF	TGCGCCAGCAGCCAAGTTCGGGCCAACGTCCTGACTTTC
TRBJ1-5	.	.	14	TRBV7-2	CASSPGDSNQPQHF	TGTGCCAGCAGCCCGGGGGACAGCAATCAGCCCCAGCATTTT
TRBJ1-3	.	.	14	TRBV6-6	CASSYAKTGNTIYF	TGTGCCAGCAGTTACGCCAAGACTGGAAACACCATATATTTT
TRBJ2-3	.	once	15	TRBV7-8	CASSLDGVYTDTQYF	TGTGCCAGCAGCTTAGACGGGGTGTACACAGATACGCAGTATTTT
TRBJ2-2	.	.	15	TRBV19	CASSIPRGGTGELFF	TGTGCCAGTAGTATACCCAGGGGAGGTACCGGGGAGCTGTTTTTT
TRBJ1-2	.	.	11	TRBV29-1	CSVPDTDGYTF	TGCAGCGTCCCTGACACCGATGGCTACACCTTC
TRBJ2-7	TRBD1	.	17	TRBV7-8	CASSLVLWGQGDNEQYF	TGTGCCAGCAGCTTAGTATTGTGGGGCCAGGGGGACAACGAGCAGTACTTC
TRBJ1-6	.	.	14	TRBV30	CAWSRGQDNSPLHF	TGTGCCTGGAGTAGAGGGCAGGATAATTCACCCCTCCACTTT
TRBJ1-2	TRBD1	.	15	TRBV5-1	CASSGGTGGGYGYTF	TGCGCCAGCAGCGGTGGGACAGGGGGCGGCTATGGCTACACCTTC
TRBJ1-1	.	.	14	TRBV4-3	CASSQEWTVTEAFF	TGCGCCAGCAGCCAAGAGTGGACAGTAACTGAAGCTTTCTTT
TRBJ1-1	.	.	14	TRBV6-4	CASRRESLNTEAFF	TGTGCCAGCAGACGGGAAAGTTTGAACACTGAAGCTTTCTTT
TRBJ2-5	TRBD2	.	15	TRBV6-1	CASRALAGGGETQYF	TGTGCCAGCAGGGCACTAGCGGGGGGGGGAGAGACCCAGTACTTC
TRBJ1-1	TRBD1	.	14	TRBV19	CASSTTGVATEAFF	TGTGCCAGTAGTACGACAGGGGTGGCCACTGAAGCTTTCTTT
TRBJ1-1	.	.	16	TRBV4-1	CASSQILGLLNTEAFF	TGCGCCAGCAGCCAGATCCTTGGTCTCTTGAACACTGAAGCTTTCTTT
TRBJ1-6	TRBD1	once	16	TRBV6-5	CASSYSDRVRVSPLHF	TGTGCCAGCAGTTACTCCGACAGGGTTAGGGTTTCACCCCTCCACTTT